The 19 T cell receptor beta chains listed next were all sequenced from one sample in a study of patients and donors after allogeneic stem cell transplantation. Each CDR3 protein is one row after TCRdb ran MiXCR on the RT-PCR reads. The sample has 900,000 to 1,000,000 distinct CDR3 sequences, roughly 18% seen once. Material: blood, either unsorted or a sorted T cell fraction (not recorded which). The receptors come from a human donor who was either an allogeneic HSCT recipient or a stem cell or donor lymphocyte infusion donor (not recorded which). It is not recorded whose cells these are; they may come from a transplant donor.

The chain is built from TRBV20-1 and TRBJ1-5; D call uncertain. There are 15 residues in the CDR3. V was cut by 3 bases and J by 4 bases, with 16 bases left in between. Germline V CDR1 and CDR2: DFQATT, SNEGSKA (reference sequence). The CDR3 nucleotides read TGCAGTGCTAGTTCCCCGGGAGTTGCTAATCAGCCCCAGCATTTT. It encodes CSASSPGVANQPQHF.

This clonotype was detected a few times. The chain combines TRBV5-6 with TRBJ2-7, with 7 bases fitting TRBD1. Germline V gene lookup returns CDR1 SGHDT and CDR2 YYEEEE. The CDR3 extends over 15 amino acids. V gave up 2 bases and J gave up 2 bases; unmatched junction bases: 7. The CDR3 DNA reads TGTGCCAGCAGCTTAAACAGGGGCACTACCTACGAGCAGTACTTC. Encoded protein: CASSLNRGTTYEQYF.

This sequence joins TRBV20-1 and TRBJ2-1; 11 positions match TRBD2. The CDR3 length is 15 residues. With 6 bases clipped from V and 3 bases from J, the junction kept 7 bases outside the gene matches. Germline-derived CDR1 and CDR2 are DFQATT and SNEGSKA (reference sequence). CDR3 protein: CSANSGRDHYNEQFF. CDR3 coding DNA: TGCAGTGCAAATAGCGGGAGGGACCACTACAATGAGCAGTTCTTC.

This clonotype was seen many times. V gene TRBV12-3 or TRBV12-4 combines with J gene TRBJ2-7; D is undetermined. The germline V and J ends were trimmed by 2 bases and 2 bases, with 7 bases remaining between them. This CDR3 is built from 13 residues. The DNA of the CDR3 is TGTGCCAGCAGTTTATCCGGAACCTACGAGCAGTACTTC. Translation: CASSLSGTYEQYF.

This clonotype occurred a few times. The rearrangement links TRBV20-1 to TRBJ2-1, with D uncertain. V was shortened by 1 base and J by 1 base, with 14 bases between the two germline ends. The CDR3 spans 16 residues. Germline lookup yields CDR1 DFQATT and CDR2 SNEGSKA (reference sequence). The CDR3 sequence: CSARARWGSSYNEQFF. The CDR3 DNA is TGCAGTGCTAGAGCACGTTGGGGATCTTCCTACAATGAGCAGTTCTTC.

This clonotype was picked up a small number of times. The rearrangement links TRBV24-1 to TRBJ2-7; D could derive from TRBD1 or TRBD2 (6 bases each). The V and J ends lost 5 bases and 5 bases respectively, with 9 bases between them. The CDR3 covers 12 residues. Germline V gives CDR1 KGHDR, CDR2 SFDVKD. CDR3 sequence: CATSGGAHEQYF. The CDR3, as DNA: TGTGCCACCAGTGGGGGGGCCCACGAGCAGTACTTC.

V is TRBV7-9 and J is TRBJ1-2; D unclear. The CDR3 is 14 residues long. Trimming cost V 5 bases and J 2 bases, with 12 bases left between them. Germline lookup yields CDR1 SEHNR and CDR2 FQNEAQ (reference sequence). The CDR3, as DNA: TGTGCCAGCAGCCCCCTCGACGGGAACTATGGCTACACCTTC. It codes for CASSPLDGNYGYTF.

This clonotype occurred a few times. The chain employs TRBV15 and TRBJ2-3, with D perhaps matching TRBD1 (6 bases). V was clipped by 0 bases and J by 0 bases, with 13 bases between them. Germline V CDR1 and CDR2: LNHNV, YYDKDF (reference sequence). The CDR3 extends over 17 amino acids. CDR3 in amino acids: CATSRDRTARSTDTQYF. In DNA, the CDR3 is TGTGCCACCAGCAGAGACAGGACAGCCAGGAGCACAGATACGCAGTATTTT.

This clonotype was picked up a small number of times. The chain combines TRBV4-3 with TRBJ2-3, with TRBD2 matching over 11 bases. The CDR3 extends over 16 amino acids. Losses at the gene ends were 0 bases for V and 5 bases for J; bases not matched to a gene: 4. Germline V CDR1 and CDR2: LGHNA, YSLEER. CDR3 nucleotides: TGCGCCAGCAGCCAAGAGGGACTAGCGGTGGTAGATACGCAGTATTTT. It encodes CASSQEGLAVVDTQYF.

This clonotype came up a few times. The chain employs TRBV20-1 and TRBJ2-3; the D is unclear. The germline V gene has CDR1 DFQATT and CDR2 SNEGSKA (reference sequence). Trimming removed 0 bases from V and 1 base from J, with 11 bases in between. The CDR3 is 15 residues long. Here the CDR3 DNA reads TGCAGTGCTAGAGATCCGAAAAGCGGCACAGATACGCAGTATTTT. This codes for CSARDPKSGTDTQYF.

Written as DNA, the CDR3 is TGCGCCAGCAGCTTGTTCAGCGGGGGGGCCGGGGCAGATACGCAGTATTTT. Amino acids: CASSLFSGGAGADTQYF. The genes are TRBV5-1 and TRBJ2-3; the match to TRBD2 covers 10 bases. This CDR3 contains 17 residues. Germline-derived CDR1 and CDR2 are SGHRS and YFSETQ. V shed 1 base, J shed 4 bases, and the junction held 9 bases outside the gene matches.

At least ten counts were recorded for this clonotype. CDR3 DNA sequence: TGTGCCAGCAGGGAACAGGGGAACACTGAAGCTTTCTTT. As protein: CASREQGNTEAFF. The chain couples TRBV6-2 or TRBV6-3 to TRBJ1-1; a weak D match, TRBD1 (6 bases). CDR1 is MNHEY and CDR2 is SVGEGT in the germline V gene. This CDR3 comprises 13 residues. Trimming cost V 6 bases and J 1 base, with 9 bases left between them.

This clonotype was detected only once. The DNA for the CDR3 is TGTGCCAGCAGCATCCTTGGGACCTACGAGCAGTACTTC. It codes for CASSILGTYEQYF. J is TRBJ2-7 and V is TRBV6-1; D unclear. Trimming removed 6 bases from V and 2 bases from J, with 11 bases in between. Germline values: CDR1 MNHNS, CDR2 SASEGT. This CDR3 contains 13 residues.

This clonotype was counted a few times. The chain has TRBV13 and TRBJ1-2; no definite D call. V dropped 2 bases and J dropped 8 bases, with 12 bases sitting between them. Germline lookup yields CDR1 PRHDT and CDR2 FYEKMQ (reference sequence). CDR3 length: 13 residues. For the CDR3, the DNA is TGTGCCAGCAGCTTATGGGCCTCGTGGGGCTACACCTTC. Its protein is CASSLWASWGYTF.

This clonotype has only a few counts. The V and J genes are TRBV6-5 and TRBJ1-4, with a weak D call TRBD1 (5 bases). The germline gives CDR1 MNHEY, CDR2 SVGAGI. CDR3 length: 11 residues. V shed 5 bases and J shed 11 bases, with 9 bases lying between them. This CDR3 is CASSARGKLFF. CDR3 nucleotide sequence: TGTGCCAGCAGTGCCCGGGGGAAACTGTTTTTT.

The rearrangement uses TRBV7-2 and TRBJ1-1, with D possibly being TRBD1 (5 bases). Trimming took off 1 base at V and 10 bases at J, with 10 bases between the two ends. This CDR3 is built from 12 residues. Germline V gene sequence: CDR1 SGHTA, CDR2 FQGNSA. The CDR3 nucleotides read TGTGCCAGCAGCTTAGATGTCGGGGGAGCTTTCTTT. It is translated as CASSLDVGGAFF.

This chain links TRBV4-3 with TRBJ1-3; D may be TRBD1 (5 bases). The CDR3 extends over 16 amino acids. The germline gives CDR1 LGHNA, CDR2 YSLEER. V lost 0 bases and J lost 0, with 9 bases in between. CDR3 residues: CASSQDPGISGNTIYF. DNA for the CDR3: TGCGCCAGCAGCCAAGATCCAGGGATCTCTGGAAACACCATATATTTT.

The chain links TRBV24-1 to TRBJ2-7; weak D call: TRBD1 (6 bases). The germline V gene has CDR1 KGHDR and CDR2 SFDVKD. The CDR3 is 15 residues long. Trimming removed 5 bases from V and 0 bases from J, with 13 bases in between. CDR3 nucleotides: TGTGCCACCAGTGGGTCGACAGGAGACTCCTACGAGCAGTACTTC. Protein product: CATSGSTGDSYEQYF.

This clonotype was picked up a small number of times. V gene TRBV4-2 combines with J gene TRBJ1-2; 10 nucleotides line up with TRBD1. The germline V gene encodes CDR1 LGHNA and CDR2 YNFKEQ. The CDR3 is 15 residues long. J was trimmed by 7 bases and V by 2 bases; bases with no gene match: 7. The CDR3 DNA is TGTGCCAGCAGCCAAAGTGGGACAGGGGTCGCTGGCTACACCTTC. Translated: CASSQSGTGVAGYTF.